This T cell receptor (beta chain) was observed in a study of blood T cell repertoires in COVID-19. Study-level information: Material from acute and convalescent COVID-19 was sourced from the United States, Italy and Spain.

V was trimmed by 5 bases and J by 4 bases, leaving 11 bases between them. Germline CDR1 reads MDHEN; CDR2 reads SYDVKM. The CDR3 is made up of 13 amino acids. The method was immunoSEQ multiplex PCR; TCRdb's version includes in-frame clones alone and lacks a portion of them. The sample shows under 250,000 clones, 80% to 90% of them seen only once. The receptor's source is a woman in her thirties or forties who had been exposed to COVID-19. Sequenced input: PBMCs or T cells enriched from blood (not recorded which). The chain has TRBV28 and TRBJ1-2, with D possibly being TRBD1 (6 bases). The CDR3 loop is CASSKPQGYGYTF. As DNA, the CDR3 is TGTGCCAGCAGTAAACCACAGGGCTATGGCTACACCTTC.